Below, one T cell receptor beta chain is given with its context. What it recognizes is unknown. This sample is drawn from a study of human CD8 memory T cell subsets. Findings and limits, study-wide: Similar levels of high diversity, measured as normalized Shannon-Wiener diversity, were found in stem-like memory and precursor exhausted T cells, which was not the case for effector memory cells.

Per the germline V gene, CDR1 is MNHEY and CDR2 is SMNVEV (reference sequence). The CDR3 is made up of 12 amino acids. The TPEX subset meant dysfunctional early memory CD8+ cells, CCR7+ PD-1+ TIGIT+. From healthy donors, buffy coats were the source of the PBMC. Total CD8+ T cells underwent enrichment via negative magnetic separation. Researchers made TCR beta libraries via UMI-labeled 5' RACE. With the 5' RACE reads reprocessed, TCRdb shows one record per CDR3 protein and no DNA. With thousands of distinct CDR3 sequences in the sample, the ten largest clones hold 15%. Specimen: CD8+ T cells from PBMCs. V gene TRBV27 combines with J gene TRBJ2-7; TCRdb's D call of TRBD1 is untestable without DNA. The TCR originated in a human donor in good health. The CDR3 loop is CASLGADYEQYF.